This T cell receptor beta chain was identified in a study of blood T cell repertoires in COVID-19. Study context: COVID-19 samples from acute and convalescent phases originated in the United States, Italy and Spain. The cDNA or gDNA used as material had been derived from T cells, B-cell-depleted T cells, or PBMCs.

The germline V gene has CDR1 SGHRS and CDR2 YFSETQ. This CDR3 contains 12 residues. The V end lost 3 bases, the J end lost 2 bases, and 6 bases lay between the germline ends. Original data processing: For nucleated cells, counts were estimated from reference gene primer amplification. Here immunoSEQ multiplex PCR was the method, and the copy in TCRdb shows in-frame clones only, minus some. V and J calls and clone size follow that table, whereas D and trimming were derived from the DNA. The sample contains more than 250,000 clones, 87% of which appear only once. What was sequenced was peripheral blood. The V call is TRBV5-1, the J call TRBJ2-7, with D uncertain. This receptor was identified in a man between 45 and 60 years old with active or convalescent COVID-19. This chain's CDR3 is CASSSRPYEQYF. The CDR3 DNA follows: TGCGCCAGCAGCTCTAGACCCTACGAGCAGTACTTC.